A single sample gave rise to the 21 T cell receptor beta chains below, sequenced in a study of T cells in Graves' hyperthyroidism and ophthalmopathy (dated 2019 in TCRdb). Library preparation used multiplex PCR. Sequenced using an Illumina HiSeq 2000. Amplification of TCR beta CDR3 regions was carried out from RNA transcripts. A first-round RT-PCR of the TCR CDR3 used the HTBI primer set with the Qiagen OneStep RT-PCR kit. The public sequencing data were trimmed at Q25 with fastp and processed into clonotypes with MiXCR by TCRdb, which kept only in-frame beta chains. Rows with one shared CDR3 protein collapse into an entry with the most common genes and DNA. The sample table shows 480,000 or so distinct CDR3 sequences, and 14% are seen once. The top ten clones comprise 15% to 20% of the sample. Specimen: blood. These receptors were collected from a woman aged 18-30 years with Graves' hyperthyroidism.

This clonotype was detected a few times. The chain has TRBV5-1 and TRBJ1-1; D perhaps matches TRBD1 (6 bases). CDR1 is SGHRS and CDR2 is YFSETQ in the germline V gene. The CDR3 totals 12 residues. V shed 4 bases and J shed 11 bases, with 15 bases lying between them. The DNA of the CDR3 is TGCGCCAGCAGCCAAACACAGGGAGTCGCTTTCTTT. It translates to CASSQTQGVAFF.

The CDR3 protein is CASSLGGLAGEAKNIQYF. CDR3 nucleotide sequence: TGTGCCAGCAGCTTAGGAGGACTAGCGGGAGAGGCCAAAAACATTCAGTACTTC. J is TRBJ2-4 and V is TRBV7-6; 13 positions agree with TRBD2. With 1 base clipped from V and 1 base from J, the junction kept 4 bases outside the gene matches. CDR1 SGHVS and CDR2 FNYEAQ come from the germline V gene. This CDR3 comprises 18 residues.

This clonotype showed up just a few times. The rearrangement links TRBV7-2 to TRBJ2-7, with 8 bases fitting TRBD1. The CDR3 covers 14 residues. With 5 bases clipped from V and 1 base from J, the junction kept 4 bases outside the gene matches. The germline V gene encodes CDR1 SGHTA and CDR2 FQGNSA. The CDR3 bases are TGTGCCAGCAGCACCCGACAGGGGTCCTACGAGCAGTACGTC. Protein sequence: CASSTRQGSYEQYV.

This clonotype was seen a handful of times. A read error may produce the germline difference seen at one junction end. The chain carries TRBV7-2 and TRBJ2-1, with D perhaps matching TRBD2 (5 bases). This CDR3 is 15 amino acids long. CDR1 and CDR2 from the germline V gene are SGHTA and FQGNSA. CDR3 protein: CASSLEPASYDEQFF. CDR3 nucleotides: TGTGCCAGCAGCTTAGAACCCGCTAGCTACGATGAGCAGTTCTTC.

This clonotype was counted only a few times. This chain links TRBV5-5 with TRBJ2-3; D call uncertain. Germline V gene sequence: CDR1 SGHKS, CDR2 YYEKEE (reference sequence). V lost 5 bases and J lost 2, with 9 bases in between. The CDR3 consists of 13 residues. This CDR3 is CASSPLHTDTQYF. DNA for the CDR3: TGTGCCAGCAGTCCGCTCCACACAGATACGCAGTATTTT.

This clonotype was detected many times. The rearrangement links TRBV24-1 to TRBJ1-5; possible D gene TRBD1, 5 bases. The V end was cut by 4 bases, the J end by 1 base, with 16 bases between. This CDR3 comprises 17 residues. Germline values: CDR1 KGHDR, CDR2 SFDVKD. This chain's CDR3 is CATSDPGTEGSNQPQHF. CDR3 coding DNA: TGTGCCACCAGTGACCCCGGGACCGAGGGGAGCAATCAGCCCCAGCATTTT.

At least ten counts were recorded for this clonotype. The V gene is TRBV12-3 or TRBV12-4, the J gene TRBJ2-3; 12 nucleotides align to TRBD1. The length of the CDR3 is 16 residues. V was pared by 2 bases and J by 4 bases, with 4 bases of the junction left unmatched. The CDR3 spells CASSLRGQGAADTQYF. In nucleotides, the CDR3 is TGTGCCAGCAGTTTAAGGGGACAGGGGGCAGCAGATACGCAGTATTTT.

The chain joins TRBV7-9 to TRBJ2-7; maybe TRBD1 (6 bases). From germline, CDR1 is SEHNR and CDR2 FQNEAQ (reference sequence). Trimming shortened V by 1 base and J by 2 bases, and 9 bases separated the two germline ends. The CDR3 is 14 amino acids. CDR3 DNA: TGTGCCAGCAGCTTAGAACAGGGACCCTACGAGCAGTACTTC. As protein: CASSLEQGPYEQYF.

This chain connects TRBV4-1 to TRBJ2-7, with TRBD2 matching 9 bases. Germline CDR1 MGHRA, CDR2 YSYEKL. The CDR3 covers 18 residues. The junction had 12 bases not matched to a gene; V was cut back by 0 bases and J by 3 bases. CDR3 residues: CASSQDPAGGPLNYEQYF. The CDR3 DNA is TGCGCCAGCAGCCAAGATCCAGCGGGAGGACCCCTTAACTACGAGCAGTACTTC.

This clonotype has only a few counts. The V call is TRBV30, the J call TRBJ2-6; unclear D gene. CDR3 length: 16 residues. Germline V lookup: CDR1 GTSNPN, CDR2 SVGIG (reference sequence). Trimming removed 3 bases at V and 2 bases at J, with 14 bases between. This CDR3 reads CAWRHPGTAGANVLTF. For the CDR3, the DNA is TGTGCCTGGAGGCATCCAGGAACTGCTGGGGCCAACGTCCTGACTTTC.

This clonotype was detected ten times or more. The V call is TRBV9, the J call TRBJ2-7; D might be TRBD1 (5 bases). The V and J ends lost 0 bases and 0 bases respectively, with 10 bases between them. The CDR3 sequence is 15 residues long. Germline CDR1 and CDR2: SGDLS and YYNGEE. This chain's CDR3 is CASSVGRAPSYEQYF. The CDR3 coding sequence is TGTGCCAGCAGCGTAGGCAGGGCCCCCTCCTACGAGCAGTACTTC.

This clonotype was seen many times. The chain joins TRBV30 to TRBJ2-7, with TRBD1 matching over 11 bases. The CDR3 length is 15 residues. The germline V gene encodes CDR1 GTSNPN and CDR2 SVGIG (reference sequence). With V trimmed by 2 bases and J by 0 bases, 3 bases remained unmatched. The CDR3 spells CAWSRTGGSSYEQYF. In DNA, the CDR3 is TGTGCCTGGAGTAGGACAGGGGGCAGCTCCTACGAGCAGTACTTC.

This clonotype has a handful of counts. The rearrangement links TRBV29-1 to TRBJ2-1; 10 bases fit TRBD2. Germline trimming cut 5 bases from V and 2 bases from J; bases unmatched to any gene: 3. In germline, CDR1 is SQVTM, CDR2 ANQGSEA. The CDR3 is 14 amino acids. CDR3 DNA sequence: TGCAGCGTTCAGGGACTAGCGACCTACAATGAGCAGTTCTTC. Residues: CSVQGLATYNEQFF.

This clonotype was seen only a few times. This chain connects TRBV5-1 to TRBJ2-7, with D possibly matching TRBD1 (5 bases). Trimming cost V 0 bases and J 2 bases, with 9 bases left between them. The CDR3 is made up of 14 amino acids. Germline-derived CDR1 and CDR2 are SGHRS and YFSETQ. CDR3 bases: TGCGCCAGCAGCTTGGATTACAGGCCCTACGAGCAGTACTTC. Translation gives CASSLDYRPYEQYF.

V usage is TRBV4-1 and J usage is TRBJ2-3; TRBD2 agrees at 12 bases. This CDR3 comprises 18 residues. The germline gives CDR1 MGHRA, CDR2 YSYEKL. J gave up 4 bases and V 4 bases, and 12 bases lay outside the gene matches. The CDR3 spells CASSRRLAGAGGADTQYF. The CDR3 DNA is TGCGCCAGCAGCCGCAGACTAGCGGGAGCCGGCGGGGCAGATACGCAGTATTTT.

V usage is TRBV6-2 or TRBV6-3 and J usage is TRBJ1-5; 9 nucleotides agree with TRBD1. This CDR3 comprises 14 residues. CDR1 is MNHEY and CDR2 is SVGEGT in the germline V gene. J was trimmed by 6 bases and V by 8 bases; bases with no gene match: 8. This chain's CDR3 is CASDDRGVGQPQHF. CDR3 DNA sequence: TGTGCCAGCGACGACAGGGGGGTAGGTCAGCCCCAGCATTTT.

The table lists this clonotype with a few counts. CDR3 coding DNA: TGTGCCAGCAGTCGGCGGACTGCAAGGGGGGACACTGAAGCTTTCTTT. Its translation: CASSRRTARGDTEAFF. This sequence joins TRBV6-1 and TRBJ1-1; possible D gene TRBD1, 6 bases. Trimming took off 5 bases at V and 3 bases at J, with 19 bases between the two ends. The CDR3 covers 16 residues. Germline CDR1 reads MNHNS; CDR2 reads SASEGT.

The chain couples TRBV9 to TRBJ2-1, with a weak D call TRBD2 (6 bases). The germline gives CDR1 SGDLS, CDR2 YYNGEE. Trimming shortened V by 4 bases and J by 6 bases, and 20 bases separated the two germline ends. There are 16 residues in the CDR3. The chain's CDR3 is CASSTRGQGAGNEQFF. CDR3 coding DNA: TGTGCCAGCAGCACCAGAGGGCAGGGAGCGGGCAATGAGCAGTTCTTC. Full variable domain (rest looked up from reference TRBV9 and TRBJ2-1): DSGVTQTPKHLITATGQRVTLRCSPRSGDLSVYWYQQSLDQGLQFLIQYYNGEERAKGNILERFSAQQFPDLHSELNLSSLELGDSALYFCASSTRGQGAGNEQFFGPGTRLTVL.

The genes are TRBV30 and TRBJ2-7; 8 positions agree with TRBD2. Trimming took 0 bases from V and 5 from J; bases not matched to a gene: 9. The CDR3 sequence is 15 residues long. CDR1 is GTSNPN, CDR2 SVGIG, per germline (reference sequence). CDR3 DNA sequence: TGTGCCTGGAGTGTATGGGGCGGGAGGCGGGACGAGCAGTACTTC. Translating gives CAWSVWGGRRDEQYF. Based on the CDR3 plus reference TRBV30 and TRBJ2-7, the full variable domain is SQTIHQWPATLVQPVGSPLSLECTVEGTSNPNLYWYRQAAGRGLQLLFYSVGIGQISSEVPQNLSASRPQDRQFILSSKKLLLSDSGFYLCAWSVWGGRRDEQYFGPGTRLTVT.

This clonotype came up many times. Here the CDR3 DNA reads TGTGCCAGTACCATGTATGTCCGACAGGCCACTGAAGCTTTCTTT. This translates into CASTMYVRQATEAFF. The chain joins TRBV19 to TRBJ1-1, with D perhaps TRBD1 (6 bases). Trimming cost V 7 bases and J 4 bases, with 19 bases left between them. The CDR3 is 15 residues long. Germline V gene lookup returns CDR1 LNHDA and CDR2 SQIVND (reference sequence).

Ten or more counts support this clonotype. V usage is TRBV9 and J usage is TRBJ2-1, with 9 bases matching TRBD2. V lost 0 bases, J lost 5 bases, and 6 bases stayed unmatched. Germline-derived CDR1 and CDR2 are SGDLS and YYNGEE. The CDR3 has 16 amino acids. Here the CDR3 reads CASSVVGLAGNNEQFF. CDR3 DNA sequence: TGTGCCAGCAGCGTAGTCGGGCTAGCGGGGAACAATGAGCAGTTCTTC. The complete variable domain, with remaining parts taken from reference TRBV9 and TRBJ2-1, reads DSGVTQTPKHLITATGQRVTLRCSPRSGDLSVYWYQQSLDQGLQFLIQYYNGEERAKGNILERFSAQQFPDLHSELNLSSLELGDSALYFCASSVVGLAGNNEQFFGPGTRLTVL.